A selection of T cell receptor beta chains follows, all from one sample in a study of monozygotic twins with inflammatory bowel disease. TCRdb reprocessed the 5' RACE reads, with one entry per CDR3 protein and no DNA. The sample data list 300,000 to 450,000 distinct CDR3 sequences. The source material was blood. Every receptor here comes from a human donor with ulcerative colitis or Crohn's disease, or a healthy co-twin of an affected twin (not recorded which). Both conserved end residues are part of each CDR3.

v_gene: TRBV2
len: 15
j_gene: TRBJ2-5
CDR3aa: CASRKTGSVVETQYF

v_gene: TRBV24-1
len: 17
j_gene: TRBJ2-3
CDR3aa: CATSDLGTGGLYGTQYF

v_gene: TRBV18
len: 14
j_gene: TRBJ2-2
CDR3aa: CASYLGANTGELFF

v_gene: TRBV20-1
len: 17
j_gene: TRBJ2-1
CDR3aa: CSAREVAGSYSYNEQFF

v_gene: TRBV27
len: 18
j_gene: TRBJ2-5
CDR3aa: CASSLAPATREDQETQYF

v_gene: TRBV20-1
len: 13
j_gene: TRBJ2-7
CDR3aa: CSARRDTYYEQYF

v_gene: TRBV6-5
len: 17
j_gene: TRBJ2-7
CDR3aa: CASSYSAGWGRGSEQYF

v_gene: TRBV4-1
len: 14
j_gene: TRBJ2-1
CDR3aa: CASSPQGMGNEQFF

v_gene: TRBV7-8
len: 14
j_gene: TRBJ1-6
CDR3aa: CASSLAPGDSPLHF

v_gene: TRBV18
len: 14
j_gene: TRBJ1-1
CDR3aa: CASSPPQGSTEAFF

v_gene: TRBV6-5
len: 15
j_gene: TRBJ1-5
CDR3aa: CASSSTGPAVVPQHF

v_gene: TRBV4-3
len: 15
j_gene: TRBJ2-7
CDR3aa: CASSQSGTGTYEQYF

v_gene: TRBV7-6
len: 15
j_gene: TRBJ1-1
CDR3aa: CASSLLGPMNTEAFF

v_gene: TRBV2
len: 15
j_gene: TRBJ1-3
CDR3aa: CASSRDRSSGNTIYF

v_gene: TRBV3-1
len: 15
j_gene: TRBJ2-3
CDR3aa: CASSPYGRGSDTQYF

v_gene: TRBV9
len: 12
j_gene: TRBJ2-3
CDR3aa: CASSGTGYGVYF

v_gene: TRBV7-2
len: 17
j_gene: TRBJ1-2
CDR3aa: CASSLVFWGRRSYGYTF